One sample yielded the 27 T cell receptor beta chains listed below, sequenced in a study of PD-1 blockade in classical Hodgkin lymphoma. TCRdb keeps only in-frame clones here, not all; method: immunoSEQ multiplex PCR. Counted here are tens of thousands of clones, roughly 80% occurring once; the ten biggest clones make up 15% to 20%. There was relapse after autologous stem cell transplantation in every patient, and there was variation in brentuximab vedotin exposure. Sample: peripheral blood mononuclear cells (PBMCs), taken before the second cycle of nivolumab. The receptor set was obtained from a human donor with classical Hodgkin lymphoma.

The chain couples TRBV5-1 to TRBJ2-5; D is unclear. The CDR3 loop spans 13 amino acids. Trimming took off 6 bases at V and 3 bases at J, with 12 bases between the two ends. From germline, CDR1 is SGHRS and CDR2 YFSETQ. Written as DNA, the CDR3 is TGCGCCAGCACCGGACGAACTGAAGAGACCCAGTACTTC. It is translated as CASTGRTEETQYF.

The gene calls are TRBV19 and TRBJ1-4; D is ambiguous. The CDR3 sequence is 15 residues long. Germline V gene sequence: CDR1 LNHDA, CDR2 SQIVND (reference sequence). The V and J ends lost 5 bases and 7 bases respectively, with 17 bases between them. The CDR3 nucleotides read TGTGCCAGTAGTTATAGCCCTATTGAGGGTGAAAAACTGTTTTTT. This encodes CASSYSPIEGEKLFF.

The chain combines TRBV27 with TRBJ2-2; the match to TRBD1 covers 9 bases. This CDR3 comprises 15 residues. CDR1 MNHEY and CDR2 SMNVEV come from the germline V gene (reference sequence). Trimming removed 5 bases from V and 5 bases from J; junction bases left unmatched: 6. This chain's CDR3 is CASSPRDRVTGELFF. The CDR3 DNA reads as TGTGCCAGCAGTCCCCGGGACAGGGTTACCGGGGAGCTGTTTTTT.

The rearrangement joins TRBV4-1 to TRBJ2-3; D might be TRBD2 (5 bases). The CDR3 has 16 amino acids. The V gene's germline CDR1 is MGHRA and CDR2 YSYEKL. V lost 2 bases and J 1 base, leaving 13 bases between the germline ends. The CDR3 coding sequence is TGCGCCAGCAGCCAACCCGGAGGAATCGGCACAGATACGCAGTATTTT. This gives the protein CASSQPGGIGTDTQYF.

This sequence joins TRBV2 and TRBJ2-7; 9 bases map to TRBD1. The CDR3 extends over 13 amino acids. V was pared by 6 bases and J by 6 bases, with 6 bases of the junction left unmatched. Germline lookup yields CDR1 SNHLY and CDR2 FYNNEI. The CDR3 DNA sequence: TGTGCCAGCAGAACGGGACAGGGCGGCGAGCAGTACTTC. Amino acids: CASRTGQGGEQYF.

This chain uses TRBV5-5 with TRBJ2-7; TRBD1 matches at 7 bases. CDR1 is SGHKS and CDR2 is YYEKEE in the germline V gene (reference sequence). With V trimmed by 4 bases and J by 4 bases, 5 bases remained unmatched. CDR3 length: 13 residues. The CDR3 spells CASSPGTAYEQYF. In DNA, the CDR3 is TGTGCCAGCAGCCCCGGGACAGCTTACGAGCAGTACTTC.

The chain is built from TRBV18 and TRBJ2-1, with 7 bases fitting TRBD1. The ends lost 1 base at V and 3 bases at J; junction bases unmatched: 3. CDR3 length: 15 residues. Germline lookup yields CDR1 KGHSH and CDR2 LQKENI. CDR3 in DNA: TGTGCCAGCTCACCACGACAGGGTGGCTACAATGAGCAGTTCTTC. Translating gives CASSPRQGGYNEQFF.

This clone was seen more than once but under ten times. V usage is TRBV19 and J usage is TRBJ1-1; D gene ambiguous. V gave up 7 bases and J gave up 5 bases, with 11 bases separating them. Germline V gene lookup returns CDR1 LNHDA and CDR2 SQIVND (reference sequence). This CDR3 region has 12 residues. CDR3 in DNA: TGTGCCAGTACCACCCCTCATACTGAAGCTTTCTTT. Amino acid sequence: CASTTPHTEAFF.

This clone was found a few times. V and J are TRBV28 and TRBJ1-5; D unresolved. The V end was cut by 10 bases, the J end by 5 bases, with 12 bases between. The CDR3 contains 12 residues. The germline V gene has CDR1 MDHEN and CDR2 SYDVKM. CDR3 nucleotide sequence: TGTGCCACCAAGACCCCTTATCAGCCCCAGCATTTT. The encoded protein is CATKTPYQPQHF.

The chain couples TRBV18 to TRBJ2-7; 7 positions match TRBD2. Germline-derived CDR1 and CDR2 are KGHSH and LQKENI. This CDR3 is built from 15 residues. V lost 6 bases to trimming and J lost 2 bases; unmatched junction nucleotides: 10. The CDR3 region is CASSPEIAGTYEQYF. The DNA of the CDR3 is TGTGCCAGCTCCCCGGAGATAGCGGGCACCTACGAGCAGTACTTC.

The DNA for the CDR3 is TGTGCCTGGACGGGAGCTGGCACCGGGGAGCTGTTTTTT. This codes for CAWTGAGTGELFF. The rearrangement joins TRBV30 to TRBJ2-2; D is perhaps TRBD2 (6 bases). V was pared by 4 bases and J by 4 bases, with 10 bases between. This CDR3 is built from 13 residues. Germline V gives CDR1 GTSNPN, CDR2 SVGIG (reference sequence).

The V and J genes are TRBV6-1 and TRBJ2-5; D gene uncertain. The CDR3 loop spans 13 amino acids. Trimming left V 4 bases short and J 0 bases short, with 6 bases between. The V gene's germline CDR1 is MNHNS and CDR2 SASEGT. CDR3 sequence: CASSGTYQETQYF. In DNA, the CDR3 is TGTGCCAGCAGTGGAACGTACCAAGAGACCCAGTACTTC.

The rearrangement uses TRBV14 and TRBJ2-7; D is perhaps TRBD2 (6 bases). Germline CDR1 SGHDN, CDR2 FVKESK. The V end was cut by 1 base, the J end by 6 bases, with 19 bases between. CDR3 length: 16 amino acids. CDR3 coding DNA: TGTGCCAGCAGCCAAGGCGGGGACTGGAGGTCGCCCGAGCAGTACTTC. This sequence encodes CASSQGGDWRSPEQYF.

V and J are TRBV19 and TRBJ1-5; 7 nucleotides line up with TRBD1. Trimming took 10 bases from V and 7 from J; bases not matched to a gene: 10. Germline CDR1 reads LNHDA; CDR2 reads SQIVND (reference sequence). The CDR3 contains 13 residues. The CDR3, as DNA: TGTGCCACCACGCGAGGGGGCGGGCAGCCCCAGCATTTT. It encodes CATTRGGGQPQHF.

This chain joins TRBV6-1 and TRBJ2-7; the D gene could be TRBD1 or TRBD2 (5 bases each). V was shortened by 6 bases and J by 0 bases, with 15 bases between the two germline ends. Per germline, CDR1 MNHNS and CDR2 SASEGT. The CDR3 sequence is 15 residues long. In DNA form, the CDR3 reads TGTGCCAGCAGCGCGGCGCCAGGGAGCTCCTACGAGCAGTACTTC. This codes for CASSAAPGSSYEQYF.

CDR3 in DNA: TGTGCCAGCACCCGGGGGAGGGCAGAAACCTACGAGCAGTACTTC. Its translation: CASTRGRAETYEQYF. J is TRBJ2-7 and V is TRBV5-6, with 7 bases fitting TRBD2. V lost 6 bases and J lost 2; bases outside the gene matches: 11. CDR3 length: 15 amino acids. CDR1 is SGHDT, CDR2 YYEEEE, per germline.

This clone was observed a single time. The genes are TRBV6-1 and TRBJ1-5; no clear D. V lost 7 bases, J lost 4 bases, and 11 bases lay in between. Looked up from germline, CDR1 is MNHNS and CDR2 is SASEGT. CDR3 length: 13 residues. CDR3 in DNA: TGTGCCAGCACGCAGAAAACTAATCAGCCCCAGCATTTT. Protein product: CASTQKTNQPQHF.

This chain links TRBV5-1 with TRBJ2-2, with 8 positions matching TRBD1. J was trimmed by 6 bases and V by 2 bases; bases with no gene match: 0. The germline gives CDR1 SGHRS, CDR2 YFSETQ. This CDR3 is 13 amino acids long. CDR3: CASSLQGAGELFF. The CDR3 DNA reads TGCGCCAGCAGCTTACAGGGGGCCGGGGAGCTGTTTTTT.

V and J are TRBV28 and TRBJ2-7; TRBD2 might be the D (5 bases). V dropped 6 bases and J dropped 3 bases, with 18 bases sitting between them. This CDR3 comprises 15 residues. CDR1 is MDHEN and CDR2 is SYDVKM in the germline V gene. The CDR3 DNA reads TGTGCCAGCAGAGCCTCGGGGTTTGGGGTCTACGAGCAGTACTTC. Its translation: CASRASGFGVYEQYF.

CDR3 DNA sequence: TGCGCCAGCAGCGCCCGGGACAGGGGTAACACTGAAGCTTTCTTT. Its translation: CASSARDRGNTEAFF. V gene TRBV5-1 combines with J gene TRBJ1-1; TRBD1 matches 10 bases. Trimming removed 4 bases from V and 2 bases from J; junction bases left unmatched: 5. The CDR3 is 15 amino acids. Germline lookup yields CDR1 SGHRS and CDR2 YFSETQ.

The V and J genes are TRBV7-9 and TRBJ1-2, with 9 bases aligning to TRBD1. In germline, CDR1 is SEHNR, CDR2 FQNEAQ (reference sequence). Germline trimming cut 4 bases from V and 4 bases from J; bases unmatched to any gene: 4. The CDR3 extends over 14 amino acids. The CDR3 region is CASSSETGGYGYTF. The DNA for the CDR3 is TGTGCCAGCAGCTCCGAGACAGGGGGCTATGGCTACACCTTC. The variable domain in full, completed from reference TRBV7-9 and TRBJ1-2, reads DTGVSQNPRHKITKRGQNVTFRCDPISEHNRLYWYRQTLGQGPEFLTYFQNEAQLEKSRLLSDRFSAERPKGSFSTLEIQRTEQGDSAMYLCASSSETGGYGYTFGSGTRLTVV.

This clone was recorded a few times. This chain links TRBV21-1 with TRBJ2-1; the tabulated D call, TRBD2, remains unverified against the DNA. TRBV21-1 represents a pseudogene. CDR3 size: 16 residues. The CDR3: CASKGTSGRVYNEQFF. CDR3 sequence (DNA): TGTGCCAGCAAAGGGACTAGCGGGAGGGTCTACAATGAGCAGTTCTTC.

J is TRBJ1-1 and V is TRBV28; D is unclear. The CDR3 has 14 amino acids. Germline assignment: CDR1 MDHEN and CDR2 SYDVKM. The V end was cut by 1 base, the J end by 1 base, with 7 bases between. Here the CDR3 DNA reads TGTGCCAGCAGTTTATTCCCGGCGAACACTGAAGCTTTCTTT. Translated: CASSLFPANTEAFF. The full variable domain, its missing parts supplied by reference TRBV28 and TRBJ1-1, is DVKVTQSSRYLVKRTGEKVFLECVQDMDHENMFWYRQDPGLGLRLIYFSYDVKMKEKGDIPEGYSVSREKKERFSLILESASTNQTSMYLCASSLFPANTEAFFGQGTRLTVV.

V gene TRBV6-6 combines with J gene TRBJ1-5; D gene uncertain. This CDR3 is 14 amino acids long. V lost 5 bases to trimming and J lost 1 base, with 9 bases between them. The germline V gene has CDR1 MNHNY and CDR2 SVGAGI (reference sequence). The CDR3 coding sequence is TGTGCCAGCAGTCACGACAACAGCAATCAGCCCCAGCATTTT. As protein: CASSHDNSNQPQHF.

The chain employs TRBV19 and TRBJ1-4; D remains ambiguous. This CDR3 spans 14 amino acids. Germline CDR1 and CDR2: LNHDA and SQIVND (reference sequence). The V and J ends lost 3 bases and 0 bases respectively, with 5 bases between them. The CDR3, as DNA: TGTGCCAGTAGTATGGTTACAACTAATGAAAAACTGTTTTTT. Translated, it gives CASSMVTTNEKLFF.

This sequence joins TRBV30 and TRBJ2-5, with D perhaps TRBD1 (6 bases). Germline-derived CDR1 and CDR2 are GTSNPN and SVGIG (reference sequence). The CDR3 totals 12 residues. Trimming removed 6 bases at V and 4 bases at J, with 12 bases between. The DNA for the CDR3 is TGTGCCTGTGGGTCAGGGGCAGAGACCCAGTACTTC. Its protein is CACGSGAETQYF.

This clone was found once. The CDR3 nucleotides read TGTGCCAGCAGTTACTCCGTCAGCTCTGGAAACACCATATATTTT. Protein product: CASSYSVSSGNTIYF. This chain links TRBV6-5 with TRBJ1-3; the D is unclear. Trimming shortened V by 0 bases and J by 0 bases, and 6 bases separated the two germline ends. Germline CDR1 and CDR2: MNHEY and SVGAGI. This CDR3 contains 15 residues.